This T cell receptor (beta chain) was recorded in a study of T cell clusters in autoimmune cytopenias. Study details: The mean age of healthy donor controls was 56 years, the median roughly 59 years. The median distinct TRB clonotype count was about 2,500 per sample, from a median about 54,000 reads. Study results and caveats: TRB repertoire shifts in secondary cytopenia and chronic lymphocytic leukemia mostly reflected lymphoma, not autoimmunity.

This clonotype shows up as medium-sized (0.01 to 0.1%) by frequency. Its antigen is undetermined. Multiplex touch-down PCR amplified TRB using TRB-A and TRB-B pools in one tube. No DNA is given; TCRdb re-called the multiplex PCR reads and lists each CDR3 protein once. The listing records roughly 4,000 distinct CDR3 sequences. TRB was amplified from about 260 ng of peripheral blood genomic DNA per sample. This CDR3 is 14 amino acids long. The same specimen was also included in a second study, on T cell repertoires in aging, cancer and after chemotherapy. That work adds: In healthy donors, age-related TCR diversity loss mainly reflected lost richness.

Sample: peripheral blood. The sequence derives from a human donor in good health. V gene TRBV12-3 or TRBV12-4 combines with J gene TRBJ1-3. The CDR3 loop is CASSLQGSGNTIYF.